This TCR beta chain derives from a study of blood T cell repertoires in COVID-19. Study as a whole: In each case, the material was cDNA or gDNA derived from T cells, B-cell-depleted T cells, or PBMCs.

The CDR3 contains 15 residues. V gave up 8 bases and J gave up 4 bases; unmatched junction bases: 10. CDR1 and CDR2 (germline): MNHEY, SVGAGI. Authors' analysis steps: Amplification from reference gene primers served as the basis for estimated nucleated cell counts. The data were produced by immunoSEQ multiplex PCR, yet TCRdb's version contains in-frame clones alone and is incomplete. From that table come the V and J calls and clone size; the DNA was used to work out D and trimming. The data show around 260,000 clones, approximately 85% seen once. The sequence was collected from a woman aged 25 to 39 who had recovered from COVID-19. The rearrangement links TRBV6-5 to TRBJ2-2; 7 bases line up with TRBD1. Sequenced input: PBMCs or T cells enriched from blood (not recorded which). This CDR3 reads CASLSGTVGTGELFF. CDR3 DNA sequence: TGTGCCAGCCTTTCGGGGACAGTGGGCACCGGGGAGCTGTTTTTT.